This passage covers 3 T cell receptor beta chains from one sample sequenced in a study of blood T cells in healthy people across ages. It was with a sample-barcoded 5' primer and a J-beta primer mix that a second PCR of roughly 6 to 12 cycles was run. TCRdb ran MiXCR on the 5' RACE reads and lists one entry per CDR3 protein. There are about 750,000 distinct CDR3 sequences in the sample; 53% occur only once, and about 38% lies in the top ten. The sequencing input was blood. These receptors all stem from a man older than 75 in good health.

About this clonotype itself: An end of the junction does not agree with germline; a read error may underlie this. The chain uses TRBV28 and TRBJ2-7; 9 bases map to TRBD1. From germline, CDR1 is MDHEN and CDR2 SYDVKM. The CDR3 consists of 16 residues. This chain's CDR3 is CASSSAGTGLTYVQYF. For the CDR3, the DNA is TGTGCCAGCAGTTCGGCCGGGACAGGGCTCACCTACGTGCAGTACTTC.

The chain uses TRBV27 and TRBJ2-5; 14 positions match TRBD2. The DNA end lines up better with TRBJ2-7; the J call may be wrong. Germline CDR1 is MNHEY and CDR2 is SMNVEV (reference sequence). The CDR3 covers 16 residues. CDR3 sequence: CASSRRLAGGPDEQYF. The CDR3 DNA reads as TGTGCCAGCAGTCGCCGACTAGCGGGAGGGCCCGACGAGCAGTACTTC.

Worth noting for this clonotype: The germline gene is not matched at one end of the junction; a read error may be the cause. The chain has TRBV6-1 and TRBJ2-1; D is perhaps TRBD2 (6 bases). The CDR3 has 18 amino acids. The germline gives CDR1 MNHNS, CDR2 SASEGT. Here the CDR3 reads CASSAWGVEARTYNEQFF. The CDR3 coding sequence is TGTGCAAGCAGTGCTTGGGGGGTTGAGGCCCGGACTTACAATGAGCAGTTCTTT.